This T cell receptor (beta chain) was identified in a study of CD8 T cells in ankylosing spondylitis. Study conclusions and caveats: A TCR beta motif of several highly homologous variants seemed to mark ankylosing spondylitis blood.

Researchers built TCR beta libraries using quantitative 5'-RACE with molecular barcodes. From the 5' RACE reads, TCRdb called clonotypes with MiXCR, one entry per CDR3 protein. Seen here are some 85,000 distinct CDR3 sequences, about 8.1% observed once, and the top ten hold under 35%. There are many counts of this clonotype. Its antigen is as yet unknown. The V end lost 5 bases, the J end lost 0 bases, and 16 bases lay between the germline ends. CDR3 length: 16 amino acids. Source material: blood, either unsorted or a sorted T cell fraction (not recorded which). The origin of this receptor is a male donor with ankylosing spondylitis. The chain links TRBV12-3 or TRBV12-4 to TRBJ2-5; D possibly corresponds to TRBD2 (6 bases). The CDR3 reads CASSVDSGPYQETQYF. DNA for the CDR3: TGTGCCAGCAGTGTCGATAGCGGTCCGTACCAAGAGACCCAGTACTTC.